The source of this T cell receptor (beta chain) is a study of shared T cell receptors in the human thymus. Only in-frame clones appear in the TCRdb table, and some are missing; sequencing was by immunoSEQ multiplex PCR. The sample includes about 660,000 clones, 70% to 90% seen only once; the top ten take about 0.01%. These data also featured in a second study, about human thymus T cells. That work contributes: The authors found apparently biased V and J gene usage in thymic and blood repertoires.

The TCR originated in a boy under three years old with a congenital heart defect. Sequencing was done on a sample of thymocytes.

The CDR3 DNA reads TGTGCCAGCAGGAAGGACAGTAAAGAGACCCAGTACTTC. This encodes CASRKDSKETQYF. The rearrangement uses TRBV6-5 and TRBJ2-5; the D gene is possibly TRBD1 (6 bases). Germline CDR1 MNHEY, CDR2 SVGAGI. With 6 bases removed from V and 3 bases from J, the gap between germline ends came to 11 bases. This CDR3 spans 13 amino acids.